The clone carrying this TCR beta chain showed up many times. Its antigen remains unknown. TCRdb independently ran MiXCR on the 5' RACE reads; one entry per CDR3 protein. The repertoire holds about 210,000 distinct CDR3 sequences, around 9.6% seen once, with approximately 5.1% in the top ten. The sample belongs to a study of identical twins. Whole-study results and caveats: Abundant beta clonotypes from cord blood had fewer insertions, unlike memory repertoires, which showed none.

The V and J ends lost 3 bases and 3 bases respectively, with 11 bases between them. Per the germline V gene, CDR1 is DFQATT and CDR2 is SNEGSKA (reference sequence). This CDR3 contains 13 residues. This clonotype was obtained from a woman younger than 35 in good health. The sample consisted of memory (CD45RO+) T cells sorted from blood. The chain uses TRBV20-1 and TRBJ2-5, with D unclear. The DNA of the CDR3 is TGCAGTGCTAGCAAGTCAGCAAAAGAGACCCAGTACTTC. This sequence encodes CSASKSAKETQYF.